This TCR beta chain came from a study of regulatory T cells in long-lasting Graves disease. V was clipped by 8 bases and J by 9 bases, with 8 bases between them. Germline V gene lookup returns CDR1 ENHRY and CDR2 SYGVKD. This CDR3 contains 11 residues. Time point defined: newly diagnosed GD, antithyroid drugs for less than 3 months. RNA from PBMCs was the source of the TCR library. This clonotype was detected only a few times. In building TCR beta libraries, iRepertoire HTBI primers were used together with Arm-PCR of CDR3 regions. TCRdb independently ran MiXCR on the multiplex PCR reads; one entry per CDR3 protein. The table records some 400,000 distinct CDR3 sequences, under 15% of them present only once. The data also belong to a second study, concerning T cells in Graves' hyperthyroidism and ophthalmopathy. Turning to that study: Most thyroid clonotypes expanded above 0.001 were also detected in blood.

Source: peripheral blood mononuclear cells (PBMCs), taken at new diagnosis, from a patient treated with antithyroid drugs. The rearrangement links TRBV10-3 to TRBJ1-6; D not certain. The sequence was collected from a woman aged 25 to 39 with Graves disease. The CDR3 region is CAIAEPSPLHF. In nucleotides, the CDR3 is TGTGCCATCGCAGAACCTTCACCCCTCCACTTT.